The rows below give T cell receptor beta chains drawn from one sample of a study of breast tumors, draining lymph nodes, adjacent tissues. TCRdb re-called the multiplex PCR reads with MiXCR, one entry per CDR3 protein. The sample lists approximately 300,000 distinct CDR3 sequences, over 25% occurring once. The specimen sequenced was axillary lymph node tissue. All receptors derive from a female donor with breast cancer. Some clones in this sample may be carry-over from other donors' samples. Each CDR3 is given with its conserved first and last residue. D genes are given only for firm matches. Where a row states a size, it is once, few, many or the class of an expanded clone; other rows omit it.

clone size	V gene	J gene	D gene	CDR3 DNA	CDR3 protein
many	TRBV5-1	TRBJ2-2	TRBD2	TGCGCCAGCGACCCGGGACTAAAGAACACCGGGGAGCTGTTTTTT	CASDPGLKNTGELFF
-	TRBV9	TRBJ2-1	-	TGTGCCAGCAGCGCAGCTGACGGCAATGAGCAGTTCTTC	CASSAADGNEQFF
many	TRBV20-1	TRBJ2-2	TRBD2	TGCAGTGCTACCAGCGGGAGTCGCGACACCGGGGAGCTGTTTTTT	CSATSGSRDTGELFF
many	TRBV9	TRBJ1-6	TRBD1	TGTGCCAGCAGCCCCCGGGACAGGCGAGATTCACCCCTCCACTTT	CASSPRDRRDSPLHF
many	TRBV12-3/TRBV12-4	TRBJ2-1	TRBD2	TGTGCCAGCAGTTTAGGATCGACTAGCCTCGATGAGCAGTTCTTC	CASSLGSTSLDEQFF
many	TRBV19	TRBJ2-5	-	TGTGCCAGTACCAGGCAGGGGTCAGAGACCCAGTACTTC	CASTRQGSETQYF
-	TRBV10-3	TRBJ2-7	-	TGTGCCATCAAGCCGGGTTACGAGCTCTACGAGCAGTACTTC	CAIKPGYELYEQYF
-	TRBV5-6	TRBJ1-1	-	TGTGCCAGCAGCTTGAGTCGGGGGCACACTGAAGCTTTCTTT	CASSLSRGHTEAFF
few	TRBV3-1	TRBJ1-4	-	TGTGCCAGCAGCCGCCCCCGGGGGGACTCAAATGAAAAACTGTTTTTT	CASSRPRGDSNEKLFF
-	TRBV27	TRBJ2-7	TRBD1	TGTGCCAGCAGCGACAGGGGTGACGAGCAGTACTTC	CASSDRGDEQYF
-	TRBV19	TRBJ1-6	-	TGCGCCAGTGGTTTCACATCGGGGAATAATTCACCCCTCCACTTT	CASGFTSGNNSPLHF
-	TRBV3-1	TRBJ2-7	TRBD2	TGTGCCAGCAGCCAAGATGCGGGAGGGCGAGGCTACGAGCAGTACTTC	CASSQDAGGRGYEQYF
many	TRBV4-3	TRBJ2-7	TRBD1	TGCGCCAGCAGCCAAGGTGGGCCAGGGACAGGGGACGAGCAGTACTTC	CASSQGGPGTGDEQYF
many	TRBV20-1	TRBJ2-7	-	TGCAGTGCTACCTTAATGCGGAATCCTTACGAGCAGTACTTC	CSATLMRNPYEQYF
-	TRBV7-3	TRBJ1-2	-	TGTGCCAGCAGCTATGGCGGAGGGGGGACGGGAGGCTACACCTTC	CASSYGGGGTGGYTF
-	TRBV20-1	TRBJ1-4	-	TGCAGTGCTAGTCCCGGGACAAAGGAACTGTTTTTT	CSASPGTKELFF
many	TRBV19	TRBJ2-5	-	TGTGCCAGTACGAGTGACAGCTACCAAGAGACCCAGTACTTC	CASTSDSYQETQYF
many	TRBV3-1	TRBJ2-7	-	TGTGCCAGCAGCCCGGAGAGAGGAGATATGCAGTACTTC	CASSPERGDMQYF
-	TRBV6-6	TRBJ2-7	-	TGTGCCAGCAGTCCGGACGTAGTCTCCGAGCAGTACTTC	CASSPDVVSEQYF
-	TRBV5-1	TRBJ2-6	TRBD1	TGCGCCAGCAGCTTAGACAGGGGCTTGGGCGCCAACGTCCTGACTTTC	CASSLDRGLGANVLTF
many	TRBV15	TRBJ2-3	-	TGTGCCACCAGCATACCCTCAGGGGATACGCAGTATTTT	CATSIPSGDTQYF
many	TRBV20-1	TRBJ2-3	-	TGCAGTGCCCAACCCCAGGTCCGGATCGTCGGCGATACGCAGTATTTT	CSAQPQVRIVGDTQYF
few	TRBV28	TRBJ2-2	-	TGTGCCAGCAGTTTATTGGGGACGGAGAACACCGGGGAGCTGTTTTTT	CASSLLGTENTGELFF
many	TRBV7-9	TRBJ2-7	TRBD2	TGTGCCAGCAGCCGCGACGGAACGGGAGGAGTCTACGAGCAGTACTTC	CASSRDGTGGVYEQYF
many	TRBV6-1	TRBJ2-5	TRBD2	TGTGCCAGCGTGAGCGGGAGAGGTGGGGAGACCCAGTACTTC	CASVSGRGGETQYF
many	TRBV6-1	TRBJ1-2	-	TGTGCCAGCAGCGACGGTTACTATGGCTACACCTTC	CASSDGYYGYTF
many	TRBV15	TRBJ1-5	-	TGTGCCACCAGCCTGGAAGGGAAGGGCCAGCCCCAGCATTTT	CATSLEGKGQPQHF
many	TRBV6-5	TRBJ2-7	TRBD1	TGTGCCAGCCGACGGACAGGGGACATAGAGCAGTACTTC	CASRRTGDIEQYF
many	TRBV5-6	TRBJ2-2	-	TGTGCCAGTACGCAAACCGGGGAGCTGTTTTTT	CASTQTGELFF
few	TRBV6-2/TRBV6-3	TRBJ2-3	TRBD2	TGTGCCAGCAGCAGGGTTGCGGGAGTGGGCACAGATACGCAGTATTTT	CASSRVAGVGTDTQYF
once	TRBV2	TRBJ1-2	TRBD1	TGTGCCAGCAGTCCCGACAGGGACTCCGTAATCTATGGCTACACCTTC	CASSPDRDSVIYGYTF
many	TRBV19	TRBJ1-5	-	TGTGCCAGTAGTTCTACAGGGAACAATCAGCCCCAGCATTTT	CASSSTGNNQPQHF
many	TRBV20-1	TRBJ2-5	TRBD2	TGCAGTGCTATTAGCGGGGTCCAAGAGACCCAGTACTTC	CSAISGVQETQYF
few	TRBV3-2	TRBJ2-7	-	TGTGCCAGCAGCCAACGGAGGAGCTCCTACGAGCAGTACTTC	CASSQRRSSYEQYF
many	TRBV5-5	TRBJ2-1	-	TGTGCCAGCAGCTCCCTGACTAGCTACAATGAGCAGTTCTTC	CASSSLTSYNEQFF
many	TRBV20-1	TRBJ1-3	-	TGCAGTGCTAGGGCAGCTGGAAACACCATATATTTT	CSARAAGNTIYF
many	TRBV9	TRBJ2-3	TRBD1	TGTGCCAGCAGCATTGCCGGGACAGGGGGTAGGGATACGCAGTATTTT	CASSIAGTGGRDTQYF
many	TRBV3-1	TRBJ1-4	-	TGTGCCAGCGCAAACGGTGAAAAACTGTTTTTT	CASANGEKLFF
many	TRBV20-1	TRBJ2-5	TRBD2	TGCAGTGCTCAACTAGCGGGAGTTCAGGAGACCCAGTACTTC	CSAQLAGVQETQYF
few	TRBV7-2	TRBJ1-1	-	TGTGCCAGCAGCTTGACAGGCACTGAAGCTTTCTTT	CASSLTGTEAFF
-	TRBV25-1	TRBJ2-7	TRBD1	TGTGCCAGCAGTGCTAACCGGGACAGGGCCCCATACGAGCAGTACTTC	CASSANRDRAPYEQYF
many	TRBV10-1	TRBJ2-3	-	TGCGCCAGCGCGGACAACACAGATACGCAGTATTTT	CASADNTDTQYF
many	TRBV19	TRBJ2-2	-	TGTGCCAGTAGTATTAGCGGCGGAGGGAACACCGGGGAGCTGTTTTTT	CASSISGGGNTGELFF
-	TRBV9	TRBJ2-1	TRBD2	TGTGCCAGCAGCCTTAGCGGGCTCGGGTACAATGAGCAGTTCTTC	CASSLSGLGYNEQFF
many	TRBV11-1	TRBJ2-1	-	TGTGCCAGCAGCTTAGCTTTAGAAGCGAATGAGCAGTTCTTC	CASSLALEANEQFF
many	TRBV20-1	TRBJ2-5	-	TGCAGTGCTAGAGAATCCCTCGCCGGCAGGGCAGAGACCCAGTACTTC	CSARESLAGRAETQYF
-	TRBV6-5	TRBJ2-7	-	TGTGCCAGCAGTTACTCTGGGGGGCTCGTCTACGAGCAGTACTTC	CASSYSGGLVYEQYF
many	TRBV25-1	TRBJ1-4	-	TGTGCCAGCAGTGAAGTTGGGAATGAAAAACTGTTTTTT	CASSEVGNEKLFF
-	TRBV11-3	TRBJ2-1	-	TGTGCCAGCAGCTTTTTCCTAGAGGGGGGGGGGGAGCAGTTCTTC	CASSFFLEGGGEQFF
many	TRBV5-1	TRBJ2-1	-	TGCGCCAGCAGCTTGCGAGGGGCTCGGTCTAATGAGCAGTTCTTC	CASSLRGARSNEQFF
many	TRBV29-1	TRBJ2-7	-	TGCAGCGTACCGGGACGGAAATCCTACGAGCAGTACTTC	CSVPGRKSYEQYF